This is a list of T cell receptor beta chains from one sample in a study of OX40 agonist ivuxolimab in advanced cancers. Repertoires were generated with immunoSEQ multiplex PCR, while TCRdb's copy carries only in-frame clones and drops some. Altogether about 47,000 clones are present, 81% being singletons, with the ten largest covering 5.5% to 7%. The material was CD4+ or CD8+ T cells sorted from blood, obtained in a trial of the OX40 agonist ivuxolimab. These receptors came from an adult with an advanced solid tumor such as melanoma, head and neck, liver or kidney cancer. CDR3s include the opening cysteine and the closing phenylalanine or tryptophan. The D gene is left open where the match is weak. For some rows the clone size is stated as once, few or many, or as a class when expanded; others skip it.

v_call: TRBV27; j_call: TRBJ2-3; clone_size: -; d_call: -; cdr3_nt: TGTGCCAGCAGTTTCCCCACTCGGGGAAAGGGGGAAATCTATACGCAGTATTTT; cdr3_aa: CASSFPTRGKGEIYTQYF
v_call: TRBV27; j_call: TRBJ2-5; clone_size: once; d_call: -; cdr3_nt: TGTGCCAGCAGTTTAGGGGAGCAAGAGACCCAGTACTTC; cdr3_aa: CASSLGEQETQYF
v_call: TRBV7-9; j_call: TRBJ2-1; clone_size: -; d_call: -; cdr3_nt: TGTGCCAGCGGCTCCTTAACGGACTCCTACAATGAGCAGTTCTTC; cdr3_aa: CASGSLTDSYNEQFF
v_call: TRBV4-3; j_call: TRBJ1-2; clone_size: -; d_call: -; cdr3_nt: TGCGCCAGCAGCCCCCAGACAGGAATCTATGGCTACACCTTC; cdr3_aa: CASSPQTGIYGYTF
v_call: TRBV10-3; j_call: TRBJ2-1; clone_size: -; d_call: TRBD2; cdr3_nt: TGTGCCATCAGTATGACTAGCGGGGGTGGCAATGAGCAGTTCTTC; cdr3_aa: CAISMTSGGGNEQFF
v_call: TRBV5-1; j_call: TRBJ1-1; clone_size: -; d_call: -; cdr3_nt: TGCGCCAGCAGCTTGTCCCAGGGGAGGAACACTGAAGCTTTCTTT; cdr3_aa: CASSLSQGRNTEAFF
v_call: TRBV28; j_call: TRBJ2-5; clone_size: few; d_call: -; cdr3_nt: TGTGCCAGCAGTCACAGTGGGCCCAATACTTGGCAAGAGACCCAGTACTTC; cdr3_aa: CASSHSGPNTWQETQYF
v_call: TRBV19; j_call: TRBJ2-3; clone_size: -; d_call: -; cdr3_nt: TGTGCCAGTAGCCCTAGTCCAGATACGCAGTATTTT; cdr3_aa: CASSPSPDTQYF
v_call: TRBV29-1; j_call: TRBJ2-2; clone_size: once; d_call: -; cdr3_nt: TGCAGCGTTGATTCGGGACTCAACACCGGGGAGCTGTTTTTT; cdr3_aa: CSVDSGLNTGELFF
v_call: TRBV27; j_call: TRBJ2-5; clone_size: -; d_call: TRBD1; cdr3_nt: TGTGCCAGCAGTGGCGGGACAGGAGGGAGGGAGACCCAGTACTTC; cdr3_aa: CASSGGTGGRETQYF
v_call: TRBV27; j_call: TRBJ1-4; clone_size: -; d_call: TRBD1; cdr3_nt: TGTGCCAGCAGTCCGACAGGGAGTGAAAAACTGTTTTTT; cdr3_aa: CASSPTGSEKLFF
v_call: TRBV19; j_call: TRBJ1-1; clone_size: once; d_call: -; cdr3_nt: TGTGCCAGTAGTATACGAGGGCAGGGAGAAACTGAAGCTTTCTTT; cdr3_aa: CASSIRGQGETEAFF
v_call: TRBV10-3; j_call: TRBJ1-1; clone_size: -; d_call: TRBD1; cdr3_nt: TGTGCCATCAGGCGGACAGGGGTTGGCGCTGAAGCTTTCTTT; cdr3_aa: CAIRRTGVGAEAFF
v_call: TRBV6-6; j_call: TRBJ1-6; clone_size: -; d_call: -; cdr3_nt: TGTGCCAGCAGCTATGGGGTTGGGGATTCACCCCTCCACTTT; cdr3_aa: CASSYGVGDSPLHF
v_call: TRBV6-5; j_call: TRBJ2-6; clone_size: -; d_call: TRBD1; cdr3_nt: TGTGCCAGCAGTTACGCAGGGGGCTCTGGGGCCAACGTCCTGACTTTC; cdr3_aa: CASSYAGGSGANVLTF
v_call: TRBV7-9; j_call: TRBJ1-5; clone_size: -; d_call: -; cdr3_nt: TGTGCCAGCAGCTTAGTTGGCGATCAGCCCCAGCATTTT; cdr3_aa: CASSLVGDQPQHF
v_call: TRBV6-6; j_call: TRBJ1-5; clone_size: -; d_call: -; cdr3_nt: TGTGCCAGCAGCCCCTTGGGGGGCATTCAGCCCCAGCATTTT; cdr3_aa: CASSPLGGIQPQHF
v_call: TRBV7-9; j_call: TRBJ2-7; clone_size: -; d_call: -; cdr3_nt: TGTGCCAGCAGCTTAGCGGGTGAGCAGTACTTC; cdr3_aa: CASSLAGEQYF
v_call: TRBV7-6; j_call: TRBJ2-1; clone_size: once; d_call: TRBD2; cdr3_nt: TGTGCCAGCAGCCTCGGTACTGGGACTAGCGTATACAATGAGCAGTTCTTC; cdr3_aa: CASSLGTGTSVYNEQFF
v_call: TRBV7-6; j_call: TRBJ2-3; clone_size: -; d_call: -; cdr3_nt: TGTGCCAGCAGCTTAGACCCGACAGATACGCAGTATTTT; cdr3_aa: CASSLDPTDTQYF
v_call: TRBV10-1; j_call: TRBJ2-3; clone_size: -; d_call: TRBD2; cdr3_nt: TGCGCCAGCAGTGACGGACTAGCGGGACACGCAGATACGCAGTATTTT; cdr3_aa: CASSDGLAGHADTQYF
v_call: TRBV14; j_call: TRBJ2-2; clone_size: -; d_call: -; cdr3_nt: TGTGCCAGCAGCCAAGATGGGGCGGCAGGCGGCGGGGAGCTGTTTTTT; cdr3_aa: CASSQDGAAGGGELFF
v_call: TRBV6-6; j_call: TRBJ1-1; clone_size: -; d_call: -; cdr3_nt: TGTGCCAGCAGATCCACCGGGCCCAACACTGAAGCTTTCTTT; cdr3_aa: CASRSTGPNTEAFF
v_call: TRBV5-5; j_call: TRBJ2-6; clone_size: once; d_call: -; cdr3_nt: TGTGCCAGCAGCTTGACAGGGCACGGGGCCAACGTCCTGACTTTC; cdr3_aa: CASSLTGHGANVLTF
v_call: TRBV19; j_call: TRBJ2-1; clone_size: -; d_call: -; cdr3_nt: TGTGCCAGTAGTCAGGTCGGGTCGTACAATGAGCAGTTCTTC; cdr3_aa: CASSQVGSYNEQFF
v_call: TRBV7-6; j_call: TRBJ2-1; clone_size: -; d_call: TRBD1; cdr3_nt: TGTGCCAGCAGCTCTTTCGGGACAGGTGCCAATGAGCAGTTCTTC; cdr3_aa: CASSSFGTGANEQFF
v_call: TRBV4-2; j_call: TRBJ2-7; clone_size: -; d_call: -; cdr3_nt: TGTGCCAGCAGCTTGACGGGCCTGAGCGAGCAGTACTTC; cdr3_aa: CASSLTGLSEQYF